Presented here are 17 T cell receptor beta chains from one specimen sequenced in a study of cytomegalovirus exposure and HLA in healthy donors (dated 2017 in TCRdb). Libraries were constructed by the immunoSEQ multiplex PCR assay. A mixture of 60 forward primers for TCR Vbeta segments and 13 reverse primers for TCR Jbeta segments was used in the multiplex PCR. TCRdb retrieved this table from immuneACCESS and kept in-frame rearrangements only. Not all clones are present; in checked studies, unresolved V genes account for under half, and no reason is known for the remainder. For this sample the table gives about 160,000 clones, of which 80% were detected only once. About 4.7% of the sample lies in the top ten. Sequencing was carried out using PBMCs. These receptors were obtained from a man younger than 40 in good health and CMV-seronegative.

DNA of the CDR3: TGTGCCAGCAGCTATTACGGCGGGGAGCTGTTTTTT. The encoded protein is CASSYYGGELFF. The chain carries TRBV7-2 and TRBJ2-2; D not certain. V gave up 4 bases and J gave up 7 bases, with 7 bases separating them. Germline CDR1 SGHTA, CDR2 FQGNSA. The CDR3 length is 12 residues.

The rearrangement links TRBV5-1 to TRBJ2-3, with D possibly TRBD2 on 5 matching bases. With 4 bases removed from V and 2 bases from J, the gap between germline ends came to 11 bases. Germline V gene sequence: CDR1 SGHRS, CDR2 YFSETQ. This CDR3 region has 14 residues. CDR3 bases: TGCGCCAGCAGCGCCGGACTTTCCACAGATACGCAGTATTTT. Its translation: CASSAGLSTDTQYF.

CDR3 residues: CASSLGLAGSTDTQYF. Here the CDR3 DNA reads TGTGCCAGCAGCCTGGGACTAGCGGGGAGCACAGATACGCAGTATTTT. The chain recombines TRBV5-4 with TRBJ2-3, with 13 positions matching TRBD2. Unmatched junction bases numbered 2, after V lost 4 bases and J lost 0 bases. CDR1 is SGHNT, CDR2 YYREEE, per germline (reference sequence). The CDR3 runs 16 residues. Full variable domain (outside the CDR3, taken from reference TRBV5-4 and TRBJ2-3): ETGVTQSPTHLIKTRGQQVTLRCSSQSGHNTVSWYQQALGQGPQFIFQYYREEENGRGNFPPRFSGLQFPNYSSELNVNALELDDSALYLCASSLGLAGSTDTQYFGPGTRLTVL.

The chain is built from TRBV30 and TRBJ1-1; D is unclear. Germline lookup yields CDR1 GTSNPN and CDR2 SVGIG (reference sequence). CDR3 length: 11 amino acids. Trimming removed 5 bases at V and 4 bases at J, with 8 bases between. CDR3 nucleotides: TGTGCCTGGGCTAAGATCACTGAAGCTTTCTTT. Translation: CAWAKITEAFF. Full variable domain (remainder filled in from reference TRBV30 and TRBJ1-1): SQTIHQWPATLVQPVGSPLSLECTVEGTSNPNLYWYRQAAGRGLQLLFYSVGIGQISSEVPQNLSASRPQDRQFILSSKKLLLSDSGFYLCAWAKITEAFFGQGTRLTVV.

The table lists this clone with a few counts. V usage is TRBV27 and J usage is TRBJ1-1; D might be TRBD1 (5 bases). V was shortened by 5 bases and J by 3 bases, with 16 bases between the two germline ends. Germline CDR1 and CDR2: MNHEY and SMNVEV (reference sequence). The CDR3 consists of 15 residues. CDR3 in amino acids: CASSALPQGYTEAFF. The DNA of the CDR3 is TGTGCCAGCAGTGCCCTCCCCCAGGGCTACACTGAAGCTTTCTTT.

Only a few counts were recorded for this clone. The chain carries TRBV7-3 and TRBJ1-2, with D uncertain. CDR3 size: 15 residues. Per germline, CDR1 SGHTA and CDR2 FQGTGA. V dropped 5 bases and J dropped 4 bases, with 17 bases sitting between them. The CDR3 region is CASSPRGGNLYGYTF. CDR3 in DNA: TGTGCCAGCAGCCCCCGGGGAGGGAACCTCTATGGCTACACCTTC.

This rearrangement joins TRBV19 to TRBJ1-3, with 7 bases identical to TRBD1. CDR1 and CDR2 (germline): LNHDA, SQIVND (reference sequence). There are 16 residues in the CDR3. V lost 5 bases, J lost 0 bases, and 7 bases stayed unmatched. This chain's CDR3 is CASSWQGGFSGNTIYF. The CDR3 nucleotides read TGTGCCAGTAGTTGGCAGGGGGGATTCTCTGGAAACACCATATATTTT.

The genes are TRBV18 and TRBJ2-1; D possibly corresponds to TRBD1 (5 bases). The germline gives CDR1 KGHSH, CDR2 LQKENI. The CDR3 spans 15 residues. Trimming left V 3 bases short and J 5 bases short, with 14 bases between. Written as DNA, the CDR3 is TGTGCCAGCTCACCGTTGGGGCAAATAGACAATGAGCAGTTCTTC. This codes for CASSPLGQIDNEQFF.

The CDR3 DNA is TGTGCCAGTAGTATTGATAGGGGTCAGAACACTGAAGCTTTCTTT. Translated, it gives CASSIDRGQNTEAFF. The V call is TRBV19, the J call TRBJ1-1, with a possible D match to TRBD1 (5 bases). Germline V CDR1 and CDR2: LNHDA, SQIVND (reference sequence). The CDR3 covers 15 residues. Trimming removed 3 bases at V and 1 base at J, with 12 bases between.

This chain uses TRBV9 with TRBJ2-3, with 8 bases fitting TRBD2. The V gene's germline CDR1 is SGDLS and CDR2 YYNGEE. The CDR3 covers 17 residues. Trimming took 0 bases from V and 4 from J; bases not matched to a gene: 10. CDR3 region: CASSVAGSGRAPDTQYF. As DNA, the CDR3 is TGTGCCAGCAGCGTAGCTGGTTCCGGGAGGGCCCCAGATACGCAGTATTTT.

CDR3 residues: CASSLGQGRSYEQYF. DNA for the CDR3: TGTGCCAGCAGCTTGGGACAGGGGCGGTCCTACGAGCAGTACTTC. The V call is TRBV5-6, the J call TRBJ2-7, with TRBD1 matching 8 bases. V lost 0 bases to trimming and J lost 1 base; unmatched junction nucleotides: 3. This CDR3 has 15 amino acids. CDR1 and CDR2 (germline): SGHDT, YYEEEE.

The rearrangement uses TRBV29-1 and TRBJ1-2; 7 positions agree with TRBD1. Per germline, CDR1 SQVTM and CDR2 ANQGSEA. The V and J ends lost 5 bases and 6 bases, in that order; junction bases with no gene match: 12. This CDR3 is 14 amino acids long. CDR3 residues: CSVIPSTGIDGYTF. DNA for the CDR3: TGCAGCGTTATCCCCTCGACAGGGATCGATGGCTACACCTTC.

The V call is TRBV10-3, the J call TRBJ2-2; D is perhaps TRBD2 (5 bases). V lost 6 bases to trimming and J lost 5 bases, with 7 bases between them. CDR3 length: 12 amino acids. CDR1 and CDR2 (germline): ENHRY, SYGVKD. The CDR3 region is CAIRLGTGELFF. CDR3 DNA sequence: TGTGCCATCAGACTAGGGACCGGGGAGCTGTTTTTT.

The rearrangement uses TRBV11-2 and TRBJ2-1; a possible D gene is TRBD2 (7 bases). CDR1 SGHAT and CDR2 FQNNGV come from the germline V gene. V shed 1 base and J shed 8 bases, with 18 bases lying between them. The CDR3 runs to 16 residues. Written as DNA, the CDR3 is TGTGCCAGCAGCTTAGCTGGGGGGGCTATTTTCGATGAGCAGTTCTTC. Its protein is CASSLAGGAIFDEQFF. The full variable domain, with the rest looked up from reference TRBV11-2 and TRBJ2-1, is EAGVAQSPRYKIIEKRQSVAFWCNPISGHATLYWYQQILGQGPKLLIQFQNNGVVDDSQLPKDRFSAERLKGVDSTLKIQPAKLEDSAVYLCASSLAGGAIFDEQFFGPGTRLTVL.

The chain joins TRBV5-4 to TRBJ1-2; TRBD1 aligns across 9 bases. Germline CDR1 is SGHNT and CDR2 is YYREEE (reference sequence). J gave up 4 bases and V 4 bases, and 14 bases lay outside the gene matches. The CDR3 loop spans 17 amino acids. For the CDR3, the DNA is TGTGCCAGCAGCCAAACTCGTGGACAGGGGCGACCCTATGGCTACACCTTC. Its protein is CASSQTRGQGRPYGYTF.

This sequence joins TRBV9 and TRBJ2-7; 7 positions match TRBD2. This CDR3 is 11 amino acids long. Looked up from germline, CDR1 is SGDLS and CDR2 is YYNGEE. With 4 bases clipped from V and 9 bases from J, the junction kept 4 bases outside the gene matches. This CDR3 reads CASSSGRVQYF. CDR3 coding DNA: TGTGCCAGCAGCTCAGGGAGGGTGCAGTACTTC.

V is TRBV11-2 and J is TRBJ1-2, with TRBD1 as a possible D gene (6 bases). CDR3 length equals 15 residues. V was cut by 2 bases and J by 1 base, with 11 bases left in between. Germline V lookup: CDR1 SGHAT, CDR2 FQNNGV. The CDR3 sequence is CASSLYRGGNYGYTF. The DNA of the CDR3 is TGTGCCAGCAGCTTATATAGGGGGGGTAACTATGGCTACACCTTC.